A single sample gave rise to the 4 T cell receptor beta chains below, sequenced in a study of identifying expanded T cells in peripheral blood. Repertoires were generated with immunoSEQ multiplex PCR, while TCRdb's copy carries only in-frame clones and drops some. The table has roughly 100,000 clones, around nine tenths seen once. Sequencing was carried out using blood. These receptors originate from a person aged 18-70 years in good health.

The J gene is TRBJ1-2, the V gene TRBV15; D may be TRBD1 (6 bases). Trimming stripped 9 bases from V and 3 bases from J, with 20 bases between. In germline, CDR1 is LNHNV, CDR2 YYDKDF (reference sequence). This CDR3 region has 15 residues. The CDR3 bases are TGTGCCACGGGGGCTTACGAGGGTCATGACTATGGCTACACCTTC. Translated: CATGAYEGHDYGYTF.

This clone was seen ten or more times. This chain links TRBV6-1 with TRBJ2-7; tentatively, D is TRBD1 or TRBD2 (5 bases each). The CDR3 consists of 15 residues. The germline V and J ends were trimmed by 8 bases and 2 bases, with 19 bases remaining between them. Germline CDR1 reads MNHNS; CDR2 reads SASEGT. In DNA, the CDR3 is TGTGCCAGCCGAGTCGCTGAGGGACCTCCCTACGAGCAGTACTTC. Translated, it gives CASRVAEGPPYEQYF.

This CDR3 reads CASSPQSLPSTDTQYF. In DNA, the CDR3 is TGTGCCAGCAGTCCTCAATCACTCCCGAGCACAGATACGCAGTATTTT. The chain has TRBV27 and TRBJ2-3; D uncertain. The V gene's germline CDR1 is MNHEY and CDR2 SMNVEV (reference sequence). The V end was cut by 5 bases, the J end by 0 bases, with 15 bases between. The CDR3 is 16 residues long.

The chain recombines TRBV5-4 with TRBJ2-5, with 8 positions matching TRBD1. The ends lost 5 bases at V and 5 bases at J; junction bases unmatched: 14. This CDR3 has 16 amino acids. Germline loops: CDR1 SGHNT, CDR2 YYREEE (reference sequence). In DNA form, the CDR3 reads TGTGCCAGCAGGCCGGTGGGGCAGGGGGCATATGAGACCCAGTACTTC. Protein product: CASRPVGQGAYETQYF.